This T cell receptor (beta chain) was profiled in a study of T cell responses to AZD1222 COVID-19 vaccine. CDR1 GTSNPN and CDR2 SVGIG come from the germline V gene (reference sequence). Deletions cut 3 bases from V and 7 bases from J, with 18 bases between. The CDR3 spans 14 residues. Regarding this clone: What it recognizes is unknown.

Repertoires were generated with immunoSEQ multiplex PCR, while TCRdb's copy carries only in-frame clones and drops some. The data show approximately 160,000 clones, 88% seen once. General observations from the study: Spike-specific TCR breadth and depth both grew after two AZD1222 doses. Targets within unmutated variant regions were reportedly found for nearly half of spike-specific TCRs.

V usage is TRBV30 and J usage is TRBJ2-5; D may be TRBD2 (6 bases). This sample comprised peripheral blood, obtained on day 0 of AZD1222 vaccination. This TCR came from an adult in good health. The CDR3 spells CAWSLTPGVGTQYF. The CDR3 bases are TGTGCCTGGAGCCTTACCCCGGGGGTAGGGACCCAGTACTTC.